This is a list of T cell receptor beta chains from one sample in a study of blood T cells in healthy people across ages. TCRdb called the 5' RACE reads again in MiXCR, with one record for every CDR3 protein. The data hold 600,000 to 800,000 distinct CDR3 sequences, with about 51% observed a single time. The material sequenced was blood. The origin of the receptors is a woman aged 80 or older in good health. Each CDR3 is given with its conserved first and last residue. Fields, in order: D gene, clone size, J gene, V gene, CDR3 DNA, CDR3 protein. D genes are given only for firm matches. Rows may omit the clone size; those that give it use once, few, many or a size class.

d_gene: NA; abundance: NA; j_gene: TRBJ1-5; v_gene: TRBV20-1; CDR3nt: TGCAGTGCCACAGAGGGAGGGGGGATTTTCAATCAGCCCCAGCATTTT; CDR3aa: CSATEGGGIFNQPQHF
d_gene: NA; abundance: NA; j_gene: TRBJ1-4; v_gene: TRBV11-2; CDR3nt: TGTGCCAGCAGCCGTGACAGGCGGAATGAAAAACTGTTTTTT; CDR3aa: CASSRDRRNEKLFF
d_gene: NA; abundance: NA; j_gene: TRBJ1-2; v_gene: TRBV3-1; CDR3nt: TGTGCCAGCAGCCAAGTGAGTGGCTACACCTTC; CDR3aa: CASSQVSGYTF
d_gene: NA; abundance: NA; j_gene: TRBJ1-4; v_gene: TRBV25-1; CDR3nt: TGTGCCAGCAGTGACTGGGGATCTAATGAAAAACTGTTTTTT; CDR3aa: CASSDWGSNEKLFF
d_gene: NA; abundance: NA; j_gene: TRBJ2-5; v_gene: TRBV7-2; CDR3nt: TGTGCCAGCAGCGCCGGGAACCTAGAGACCCAGTACTTC; CDR3aa: CASSAGNLETQYF
d_gene: NA; abundance: NA; j_gene: TRBJ2-7; v_gene: TRBV30; CDR3nt: TGTGCCTGGAGTGTATCCCGGGTACCTCCAAACTACGAGCAGTACTTC; CDR3aa: CAWSVSRVPPNYEQYF
d_gene: TRBD1; abundance: many; j_gene: TRBJ1-4; v_gene: TRBV6-6; CDR3nt: TGTGCCAGCACTAAGGGGGCGAATCATGAAAAACTGTTTTTT; CDR3aa: CASTKGANHEKLFF
d_gene: NA; abundance: NA; j_gene: TRBJ1-1; v_gene: TRBV10-3; CDR3nt: TGTGCCACCGAGGGGAACAGCGCTGAAGCTTTCTTT; CDR3aa: CATEGNSAEAFF
d_gene: NA; abundance: NA; j_gene: TRBJ2-4; v_gene: TRBV10-3; CDR3nt: TGTGCCATGGGAGACAATGGGCAGTACTTC; CDR3aa: CAMGDNGQYF
d_gene: TRBD1; abundance: many; j_gene: TRBJ2-1; v_gene: TRBV14; CDR3nt: TGTGCCAGCAACCCAGGACAGGGCACCTACAATGAGCAGTTCTTC; CDR3aa: CASNPGQGTYNEQFF
d_gene: NA; abundance: NA; j_gene: TRBJ2-7; v_gene: TRBV21-1; CDR3nt: TGTGCCAGCAGCAAAGGGAGAAGGGACAGGGCCCCTTACGAGCAGTACTTC; CDR3aa: CASSKGRRDRAPYEQYF
d_gene: TRBD1; abundance: NA; j_gene: TRBJ1-2; v_gene: TRBV2; CDR3nt: TGTGCCAGCAGTTCAGGGGGCGTGGGCTATGGCTACACCTTC; CDR3aa: CASSSGGVGYGYTF
d_gene: NA; abundance: once; j_gene: TRBJ2-1; v_gene: TRBV7-2; CDR3nt: TGTGCCAGCAGCCCCCGGACAATTATCTACAATGAGCAGTTCTTC; CDR3aa: CASSPRTIIYNEQFF
d_gene: NA; abundance: NA; j_gene: TRBJ2-5; v_gene: TRBV20-1; CDR3nt: TGCAGTGCTAGTTCTACTTCAAATACAGAGACCCAGTACTTC; CDR3aa: CSASSTSNTETQYF
d_gene: NA; abundance: NA; j_gene: TRBJ1-1; v_gene: TRBV20-1; CDR3nt: TGCAGTGCTGAAAGGGACACGACTAACACTGAAGCTTTCTTT; CDR3aa: CSAERDTTNTEAFF
d_gene: NA; abundance: NA; j_gene: TRBJ2-2; v_gene: TRBV10-3; CDR3nt: TGTGCCATCAGTGAGCCCCCCGAAGGGCGGGAGCTGTTTTTT; CDR3aa: CAISEPPEGRELFF
d_gene: TRBD1; abundance: many; j_gene: TRBJ1-1; v_gene: TRBV6-5; CDR3nt: TGTGCCAGCCGAACTAGGGGGCGGAACACTGAAGCTTTCTTT; CDR3aa: CASRTRGRNTEAFF
d_gene: NA; abundance: NA; j_gene: TRBJ1-2; v_gene: TRBV10-3; CDR3nt: TGTGCCATCAGTGAGCGGGGGAATGGCTACACCTTC; CDR3aa: CAISERGNGYTF
d_gene: NA; abundance: NA; j_gene: TRBJ2-5; v_gene: TRBV10-3; CDR3nt: TGTGCCATCACAGTTATAGGGGCGGAGACCCAGTACTTC; CDR3aa: CAITVIGAETQYF
d_gene: NA; abundance: many; j_gene: TRBJ2-3; v_gene: TRBV7-2; CDR3nt: TGTGCCAGCAGCTTAGCGGCGATTACGCAGTATTTT; CDR3aa: CASSLAAITQYF
d_gene: TRBD2; abundance: NA; j_gene: TRBJ2-7; v_gene: TRBV7-2; CDR3nt: TGTGCCAGCAGCTCCCGGACTAGCTCTTACGAGCAGTACTTC; CDR3aa: CASSSRTSSYEQYF
d_gene: TRBD2; abundance: many; j_gene: TRBJ2-7; v_gene: TRBV20-1; CDR3nt: TGCAGTGCTAGAGATCTTAGCGGGAGGTTGTACGAGCAGTACTTC; CDR3aa: CSARDLSGRLYEQYF
d_gene: TRBD1; abundance: NA; j_gene: TRBJ2-2; v_gene: TRBV6-5; CDR3nt: TGTGCCAGCAGCCCCCGGGGCAGGGGGCTTACTGGGGAGCTGTTTTTT; CDR3aa: CASSPRGRGLTGELFF
d_gene: NA; abundance: NA; j_gene: TRBJ1-2; v_gene: TRBV7-2; CDR3nt: TGTGCCAGCAGCTTAGGTCGGGGGGGCGGCTACACCTTC; CDR3aa: CASSLGRGGGYTF
d_gene: NA; abundance: NA; j_gene: TRBJ1-5; v_gene: TRBV2; CDR3nt: TGTGCCAGCAGTCCGCTGGACAGAAATCAGCCCCAGCATTTT; CDR3aa: CASSPLDRNQPQHF
d_gene: NA; abundance: NA; j_gene: TRBJ2-1; v_gene: TRBV5-4; CDR3nt: TGTGCCAGCAGGAACAGGGACCTTCACCATGAGCAGTTCTTC; CDR3aa: CASRNRDLHHEQFF
d_gene: NA; abundance: NA; j_gene: TRBJ2-7; v_gene: TRBV4-2; CDR3nt: TGTGCCAGCAGCCAAGAGGTCTTCCGGGAGCAGTACTTC; CDR3aa: CASSQEVFREQYF
d_gene: TRBD2; abundance: NA; j_gene: TRBJ2-7; v_gene: TRBV12-3/TRBV12-4; CDR3nt: TGTGCCAGCAGCCGATCGGTTACTGGCGGGAGAGCAGACGAGCAGTACTTC; CDR3aa: CASSRSVTGGRADEQYF